This TCR beta chain was obtained from a study of blood T cell repertoires in COVID-19. This table comes from immunoSEQ multiplex PCR, and its TCRdb copy is limited to in-frame clones, with some not included. The table includes 100,000 to 150,000 clones, 85% detected once. The J segment lost 1 base and the V segment lost 6 bases, leaving 5 bases of the junction unmatched. This CDR3 contains 14 residues. From germline, CDR1 is MNHEY and CDR2 SVGEGT. The sample holds one count of this clone. The sample was peripheral blood. This chain joins TRBV6-2 or TRBV6-3 and TRBJ1-1; 7 bases fit TRBD1. This sequence originates from a man of 80 years or more with active or convalescent COVID-19. The DNA for the CDR3 is TGTGCCAGCAGCACCAGGACAGGGAACACTGAAGCTTTCTTT. Translation: CASSTRTGNTEAFF.